A single TCR beta chain is shown here with its context. Its antigen remains unidentified. The sample comes from a study of cytomegalovirus exposure and HLA in healthy donors. Study-wide points: Reported performance of the classifier showed diagnosis of cytomegalovirus status with high specificity and sensitivity. It was found in a later analysis that first-cohort TCR clusters tended to co-occur in the 100 to 150 validation repertoires. Altogether, some 170 TCR beta chains were recorded as cytomegalovirus-associated.

Repertoires were generated with immunoSEQ multiplex PCR, while TCRdb's copy carries only in-frame clones and drops some. The table lists 100,000 to 150,000 clones, about 96% of them singletons. The germline V gene has CDR1 SGHNT and CDR2 YYREEE (reference sequence). This CDR3 has 16 amino acids. The germline V and J ends were trimmed by 2 bases and 0 bases, with 11 bases remaining between them. Sequencing used PBMCs. The V and J genes are TRBV5-4 and TRBJ2-2; possibly TRBD1 for D (5 bases). The receptor was derived from a young man in good health and CMV-seronegative. CDR3 sequence: CASSFRQIANTGELFF. CDR3 nucleotides: TGTGCCAGCAGCTTCAGACAGATCGCGAACACCGGGGAGCTGTTTTTT.